Listed below are T cell receptor beta chains from one sample, sequenced in a study of blood T cell repertoires in COVID-19. Measured with immunoSEQ multiplex PCR; TCRdb has only the in-frame clones, and not every one. The table lists roughly 350,000 clones, more than 75% of them singletons, with less than 3.5% in the top ten. Material for sequencing was peripheral blood. The receptor set was obtained from a young woman who had recovered from COVID-19. CDR3s include the opening cysteine and the closing phenylalanine or tryptophan. The D gene is left open where the match is weak. The size field is filled for only some rows; it gives once, few, many or a size class.

D gene | clone size | J gene | V gene | CDR3 protein | CDR3 DNA
TRBD2 | - | TRBJ2-1 | TRBV5-4 | CASSFRLASYNEQFF | TGTGCCAGCAGCTTCCGACTAGCGAGCTACAATGAGCAGTTCTTC
TRBD1 | - | TRBJ1-5 | TRBV19 | CASSILRGQGNQPQHF | TGTGCCAGTAGTATCCTCAGGGGACAGGGGAACCAGCCCCAGCATTTT
TRBD1 | - | TRBJ1-2 | TRBV5-1 | CASSPTGAPYYGYTF | TGCGCCAGCAGCCCAACAGGGGCGCCCTACTATGGCTACACCTTC
TRBD1 | once | TRBJ1-5 | TRBV12-5 | CASGHRGDQPQHF | TGTGCTAGTGGCCACAGGGGTGACCAGCCCCAGCATTTT
TRBD1 | - | TRBJ1-2 | TRBV29-1 | CSGTTGGAGSGYTF | TGCAGCGGGACCACAGGGGGCGCGGGGTCTGGCTACACCTTC
TRBD1 | once | TRBJ1-5 | TRBV6-5 | CASSRADRGNQPQHF | TGTGCCAGCAGTAGAGCGGACAGGGGTAATCAGCCCCAGCATTTT
- | - | TRBJ1-1 | TRBV27 | CASRGATPRTEAFF | TGTGCCAGCAGAGGAGCCACCCCGAGGACTGAAGCTTTCTTT
- | - | TRBJ2-3 | TRBV25-1 | CASSESGRNTDTQYF | TGTGCCAGCAGTGAATCTGGCAGAAACACAGATACGCAGTATTTT
TRBD2 | once | TRBJ2-2 | TRBV5-1 | CASSWDYRGGELFF | TGCGCCAGCAGCTGGGACTACCGGGGCGGGGAGCTGTTTTTT
TRBD1 | - | TRBJ1-5 | TRBV6-2/TRBV6-3 | CASSYGGQGGQPQHF | TGTGCCAGCAGTTACGGGGGGCAGGGGGGTCAGCCCCAGCATTTT
TRBD2 | - | TRBJ2-6 | TRBV19 | CASSNRLAGGSGANVLTF | TGTGCCAGTAGTAACCGACTAGCGGGAGGGTCTGGGGCCAACGTCCTGACTTTC
- | - | TRBJ2-3 | TRBV5-1 | CASSLGAGGVADTQYF | TGCGCCAGCAGCTTGGGAGCTGGCGGGGTGGCAGATACGCAGTATTTT
- | - | TRBJ2-4 | TRBV24-1 | CATSEGSKNIQYF | TGTGCCACCAGTGAGGGCTCCAAAAACATTCAGTACTTC
TRBD1 | - | TRBJ1-1 | TRBV11-3 | CASSPHRGRDTEAFF | TGTGCCAGCAGCCCCCACAGGGGGCGCGACACTGAAGCTTTCTTT
TRBD1 | - | TRBJ1-1 | TRBV2 | CASRGQVNTEAFF | TGTGCCAGCAGAGGACAGGTGAACACTGAAGCTTTCTTT
TRBD1 | - | TRBJ2-2 | TRBV7-8 | CASSLVARTGPPNTGELFF | TGTGCCAGCAGCTTAGTCGCCCGGACAGGGCCTCCGAACACCGGGGAGCTGTTTTTT
- | - | TRBJ1-1 | TRBV11-2 | CASSLDRSIEAFF | TGTGCCAGCAGCTTAGACCGATCTATTGAAGCTTTCTTT
- | - | TRBJ1-2 | TRBV7-8 | CASSLVRGGGYGYTF | TGTGCCAGCAGCTTAGTTCGTGGCGGTGGCTATGGCTACACCTTC
- | once | TRBJ1-5 | TRBV11-2 | CASSLQGYNQPQHF | TGTGCCAGCAGCTTACAGGGATACAATCAGCCCCAGCATTTT
- | - | TRBJ1-2 | TRBV7-9 | CASSLVSTDYGYTF | TGTGCCAGCAGCTTAGTGTCGACAGACTATGGCTACACCTTC